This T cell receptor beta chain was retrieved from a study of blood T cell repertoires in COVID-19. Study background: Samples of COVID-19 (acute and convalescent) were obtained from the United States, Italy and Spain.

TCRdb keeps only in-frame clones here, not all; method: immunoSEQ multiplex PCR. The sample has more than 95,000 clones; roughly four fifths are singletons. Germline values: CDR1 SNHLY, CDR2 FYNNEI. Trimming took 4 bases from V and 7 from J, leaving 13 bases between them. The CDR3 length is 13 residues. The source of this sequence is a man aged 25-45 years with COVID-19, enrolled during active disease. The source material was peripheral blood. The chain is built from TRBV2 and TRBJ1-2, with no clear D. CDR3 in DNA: TGTGCCAGCAGTGCCTCGGGAGTGGGTGGCTACACCTTC. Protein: CASSASGVGGYTF. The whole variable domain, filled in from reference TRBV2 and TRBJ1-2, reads EPEVTQTPSHQVTQMGQEVILRCVPISNHLYFYWYRQILGQKVEFLVSFYNNEISEKSEIFDDQFSVERPDGSNFTLKIRSTKLEDSAMYFCASSASGVGGYTFGSGTRLTVV.